This record concerns one T cell receptor (beta chain) sequence. Antigen: not known. A much larger clone differs by one base, so this may be a read error. Because the CDR3 is missing its conserved closing phenylalanine or tryptophan, this is likely a read error. The record originates from a study of molecular identifiers for immune sequencing clone quantification. The germline V and J ends were trimmed by 3 bases and 5 bases, with 10 bases remaining between them. There are 14 residues in the CDR3. The germline V gene encodes CDR1 SEHNR and CDR2 FQNEAQ (reference sequence). Study-wide results and caveats: Sizes of clones that are highly expanded could be underestimated (if identical TCR molecules share a barcode).

Each CDR3 protein is one row after TCRdb ran MiXCR on the PCR reads. The sample gives some 650,000 distinct CDR3 sequences, 20% of which show up once; roughly 0.85% is in the top ten. The sequence came from a human donor in good health. Some libraries in this study had Jurkat cell RNA spiked in. Specimen: naive CD8+ T cells from blood, with Jurkat cell RNA spiked in. Subset of the sample: FACS-sorted CD8+CD4-CCR7+CD45RA+ naive T cells. The rearrangement joins TRBV7-9 to TRBJ1-4; D is ambiguous. The DNA for the CDR3 is TGTGCCAGCAGCTTGAACCCGTTCAATGAAAAACTGTTTGTT. The encoded protein is CASSLNPFNEKLFV.